This TCR beta chain was captured in a study of control samples from healthy donors and cancer patients. Profiled with immunoSEQ multiplex PCR; TCRdb holds only in-frame clones, not every one. This table holds 95,000 to 150,000 clones, around 87% found once. V lost 5 bases and J 5 bases, leaving 12 bases between the germline ends. Germline CDR1 and CDR2: SGHAT and FQNNGV. The CDR3 has 13 residues. This receptor was identified in a man aged 60 to 69 in good health. The rearrangement links TRBV11-2 to TRBJ1-2, with D possibly matching TRBD1 (6 bases). Material: blood. The CDR3 region has the DNA TGTGCCAGCAGCGGACAGAATATTTATGGCTACACCTTC. Amino acids: CASSGQNIYGYTF.